The TCR beta chain under discussion was sequenced for a study of T-cell memory formation after mild COVID-19. Across the whole study: Largely donor-specific TCR clusters were found.

The study's findings and limits: Whether day 37 second-wave clones are SARS-CoV-2-specific was not confirmed.

This CDR3 has 16 amino acids. The V segment lost 5 bases and the J segment 6 bases; nucleotides outside the gene matches: 6. From germline, CDR1 is KGHDR and CDR2 SFDVKD. Employing constant-segment primers, 5'RACE generated TCR alpha and TCR beta cDNA libraries bearing sample barcodes and UMIs. TCRdb re-derived calls from the 5' RACE reads in MiXCR, one entry per CDR3 protein. The sample yields 450,000 to 650,000 distinct CDR3 sequences, less than 25% seen once. This clonotype was counted many times. Its specificity is unknown. V and J are TRBV24-1 and TRBJ2-2; 12 bases agree with TRBD1. This TCR was sampled from an adult woman who had mild COVID-19 (a few samples of this study predate the infection). Cell type and time point are not known. The material sequenced was PBMCs or a T cell subset sorted from them (not recorded which). In nucleotides, the CDR3 is TGTGCCACCAGTGCTCCGGGACAGGGGGCTTCCGGGGAGCTGTTTTTT. As protein: CATSAPGQGASGELFF.